A selection of T cell receptor beta chains follows, all from one sample in a study of identical twins. TCRdb re-called the 5' RACE reads through MiXCR, storing one row per CDR3 protein. The sample has about 330,000 distinct CDR3 sequences, more than 9% seen once. The same data also went into a second study, on yellow fever vaccine responses in identical twins.

What was sequenced was CD8+ T cells sorted from blood. The receptors come from a woman under 30 in good health. CDR3s include the opening cysteine and the closing phenylalanine or tryptophan. A D gene is named only where the DNA matches it firmly. Size is omitted from some rows. Given values are once, few, many or a class for expanded clones.

>-|TRBV7-9|TRBD2|TRBJ2-1
CASSYSGGALYNEQFF
TGTGCCAGCAGTTATAGCGGGGGGGCCCTATACAATGAGCAGTTCTTC
>-|TRBV9|-|TRBJ1-1
CASSGVDKAFF
TGTGCCAGCAGCGGAGTGGACAAGGCTTTCTTT
>few|TRBV4-2|TRBD1|TRBJ1-2
CASSQDTEGQGLYYGYTF
TGTGCCAGCAGCCAAGATACGGAAGGACAGGGGTTGTACTATGGCTACACCTTC
>-|TRBV7-9|TRBD2|TRBJ2-2
CASSLAAGGTTGELFF
TGTGCCAGCAGCTTAGCCGCGGGGGGGACCACCGGGGAGCTGTTTTTT
>-|TRBV7-9|TRBD1|TRBJ2-1
CASSLPTGPFNEQFF
TGTGCCAGCAGCTTACCGACAGGGCCGTTCAATGAGCAGTTCTTC
>many|TRBV5-1|-|TRBJ1-1
CASSFSSQEAFF
TGCGCCAGCAGCTTCAGTTCCCAAGAAGCTTTCTTT
>-|TRBV12-3/TRBV12-4|-|TRBJ2-5
CASSAAVHQETQYF
TGTGCCAGCAGTGCTGCAGTTCACCAAGAGACCCAGTACTTC
>many|TRBV20-1|TRBD2|TRBJ2-2
CSARMWSSGETGELFF
TGCAGTGCTAGAATGTGGTCTAGCGGTGAGACCGGGGAGCTGTTTTTT
>many|TRBV4-1|-|TRBJ1-5
CASSQALVRHFNQPQHF
TGCGCCAGCAGCCAAGCGCTGGTTAGGCATTTCAATCAGCCCCAGCATTTT
>-|TRBV7-6|-|TRBJ2-3
CASSLLHTSTDTQYF
TGTGCCAGCAGCTTACTTCACACTAGCACAGATACGCAGTATTTT
>many|TRBV7-9|-|TRBJ1-3
CASSRGGGNTIYF
TGTGCCAGCAGTCGGGGAGGTGGAAACACCATATATTTT